This T cell receptor beta chain was profiled in a study of blood T cell repertoires in COVID-19. Study summary: Donors in the United States, Italy and Spain gave samples during acute or convalescent COVID-19. Sources were T cells, B-cell-depleted T cells, or PBMCs; the material itself was cDNA or gDNA.

Trimming took 4 bases from V and 8 from J; bases not matched to a gene: 3. The CDR3 has 14 amino acids. From germline, CDR1 is SGHVS and CDR2 FQNEAQ. Source study methods: By means of reference gene primer amplification, nucleated cell counts were estimated. Libraries were prepared by immunoSEQ multiplex PCR; TCRdb keeps only in-frame clonotypes and omits some of them. V and J calls and clone size follow that table, whereas D and trimming were derived from the DNA. The table records some 250,000 clones, roughly nine tenths of them present only once. The sequencing sample was made of peripheral blood. The TCR comes from a man between 60 and 75 years old with acute or convalescent COVID-19. The genes are TRBV7-8 and TRBJ1-6; 9 positions match TRBD1. This chain's CDR3 is CASSYRQGDSPLHF. The CDR3 region has the DNA TGTGCCAGCAGCTACCGACAGGGGGATTCACCCCTCCACTTT. Variable domain in full (rest from reference TRBV7-8 and TRBJ1-6): GAGVSQSPRYKVAKRGQDVALRCDPISGHVSLFWYQQALGQGPEFLTYFQNEAQLDKSGLPSDRFFAERPEGSVSTLKIQRTQQEDSAVYLCASSYRQGDSPLHFGNGTRLTVT.